This entry is about one T cell receptor beta chain. Its antigen is as yet unknown. The V gene's germline CDR1 is SGHDN and CDR2 FVKESK. The CDR3 extends over 17 amino acids. The V and J ends lost 5 bases and 0 bases, in that order; junction bases with no gene match: 10. These data are taken from a study of cytomegalovirus exposure and HLA in healthy donors. Study information: One earlier analysis, a look at approximately 180 million T cells, found some 110 million unique TCR beta sequences. Most genotyped donors, around 86% of more than 300, had Caucasian-associated genetic ancestry. Regarding the study as a whole: Common viral pathogens seemed to be connected with several of the most significant clusters, according to a later analysis. TCR beta sequences numbering around 15,000 were associated with HLA alleles at 0.05 false discovery rate in a later analysis.

The PCR had 60 Vbeta and 13 Jbeta primers. The table came from immunoSEQ multiplex PCR; TCRdb's copy has only in-frame clones and leaves some out. The sample has over 150,000 clones; 80% are singletons. This chain uses TRBV14 with TRBJ2-7; TRBD2 aligns across 10 bases. Source material: PBMCs. The TCR was taken from a boy aged 5-17 years in good health and CMV-seronegative. The CDR3 is CASSGSESGRVSYEQYF. In DNA form, the CDR3 reads TGTGCCAGCAGCGGATCTGAGAGCGGGAGGGTCTCCTACGAGCAGTACTTC.